The text below deals with one T cell receptor (beta chain). Everyone who donated was a healthy Caucasian. This sample is part of a study of identical twins. From germline, CDR1 is MNHNS and CDR2 SASEGT. Deletions cut 6 bases from V and 8 bases from J, with 16 bases between. CDR3 length: 14 amino acids. A single record per CDR3 protein comes from TCRdb applying MiXCR to the 5' RACE reads. The table shows around 450,000 distinct CDR3 sequences, with over 12% occurring only once. Another study also made use of these data, one on yellow fever vaccine responses in identical twins.

The V gene is TRBV6-1, the J gene TRBJ1-4; D is ambiguous. The material sequenced was CD4+ T cells sorted from blood. The sequence derives from a woman younger than 35 in good health. CDR3 sequence: CASSSAALGEKLFF. As DNA, the CDR3 is TGTGCCAGCAGCTCCGCGGCCCTAGGAGAAAAACTGTTTTTT.